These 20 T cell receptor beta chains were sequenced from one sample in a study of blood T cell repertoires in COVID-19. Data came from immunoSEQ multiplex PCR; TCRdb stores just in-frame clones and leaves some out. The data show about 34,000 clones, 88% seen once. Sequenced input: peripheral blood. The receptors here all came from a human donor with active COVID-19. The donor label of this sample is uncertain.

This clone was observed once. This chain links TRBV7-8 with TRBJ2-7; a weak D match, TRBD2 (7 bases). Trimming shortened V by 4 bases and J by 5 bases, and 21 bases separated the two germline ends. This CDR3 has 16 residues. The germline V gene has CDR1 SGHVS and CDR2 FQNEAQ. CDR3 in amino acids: CASSSNFVRGADEQYF. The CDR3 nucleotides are TGTGCCAGCAGCTCGAATTTTGTACGGGGGGCCGACGAGCAGTACTTC.

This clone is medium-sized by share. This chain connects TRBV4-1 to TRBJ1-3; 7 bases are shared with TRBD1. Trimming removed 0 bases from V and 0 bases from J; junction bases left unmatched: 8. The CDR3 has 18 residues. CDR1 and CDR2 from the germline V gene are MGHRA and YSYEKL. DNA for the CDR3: TGCGCCAGCAGCCAAGAGTTCTGGGGACAGTTCTCTGGAAACACCATATATTTT. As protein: CASSQEFWGQFSGNTIYF.

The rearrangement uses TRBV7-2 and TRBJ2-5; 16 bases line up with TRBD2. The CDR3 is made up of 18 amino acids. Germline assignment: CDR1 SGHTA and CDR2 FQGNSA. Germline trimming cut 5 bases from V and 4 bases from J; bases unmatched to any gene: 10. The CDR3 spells CASSDPGLAGGRGETQYF. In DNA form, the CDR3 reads TGTGCCAGCAGCGACCCGGGACTAGCGGGGGGGCGAGGAGAGACCCAGTACTTC.

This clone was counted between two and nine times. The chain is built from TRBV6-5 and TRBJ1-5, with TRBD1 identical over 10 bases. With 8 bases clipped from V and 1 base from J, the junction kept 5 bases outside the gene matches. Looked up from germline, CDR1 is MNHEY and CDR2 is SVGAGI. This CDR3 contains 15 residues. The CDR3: CASGGQGMSNQPQHF. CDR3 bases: TGTGCCAGCGGGGGACAGGGGATGAGCAATCAGCCCCAGCATTTT.

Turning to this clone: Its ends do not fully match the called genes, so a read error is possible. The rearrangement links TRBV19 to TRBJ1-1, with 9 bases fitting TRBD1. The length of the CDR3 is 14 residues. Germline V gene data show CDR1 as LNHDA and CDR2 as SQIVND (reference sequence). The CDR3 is CASSVDRGKTEAFF. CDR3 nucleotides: TGTGCCAGTAGTGTAGACAGGGGGAAGACTGAAGCTTTCTTT.

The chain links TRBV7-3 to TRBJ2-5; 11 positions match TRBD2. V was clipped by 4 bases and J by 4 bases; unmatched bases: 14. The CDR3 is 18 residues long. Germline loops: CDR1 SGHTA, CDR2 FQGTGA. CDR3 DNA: TGTGCCAGCAGCTATAAGGGTAGCGGGGGGGCCGCGGGAGAGACCCAGTACTTC. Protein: CASSYKGSGGAAGETQYF.

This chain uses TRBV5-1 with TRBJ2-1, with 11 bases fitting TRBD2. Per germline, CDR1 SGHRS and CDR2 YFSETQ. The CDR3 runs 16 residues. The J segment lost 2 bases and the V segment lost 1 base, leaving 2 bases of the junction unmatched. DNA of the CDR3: TGCGCCAGCAGCTTGACGACTAGCGGGACCTACAATGAGCAGTTCTTC. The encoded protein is CASSLTTSGTYNEQFF.

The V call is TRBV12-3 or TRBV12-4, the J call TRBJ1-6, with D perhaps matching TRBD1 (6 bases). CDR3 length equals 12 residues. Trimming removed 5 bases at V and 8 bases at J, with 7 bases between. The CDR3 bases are TGTGCCAGCAGTACAGGGCATTCACCCCTCCACTTT. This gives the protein CASSTGHSPLHF.

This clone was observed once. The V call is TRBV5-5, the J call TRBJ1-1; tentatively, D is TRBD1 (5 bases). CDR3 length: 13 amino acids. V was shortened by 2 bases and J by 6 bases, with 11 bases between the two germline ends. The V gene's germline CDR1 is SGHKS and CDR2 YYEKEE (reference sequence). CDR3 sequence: CASSLGGVAEAFF. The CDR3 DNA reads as TGTGCCAGCAGCTTAGGAGGGGTCGCTGAAGCTTTCTTT.

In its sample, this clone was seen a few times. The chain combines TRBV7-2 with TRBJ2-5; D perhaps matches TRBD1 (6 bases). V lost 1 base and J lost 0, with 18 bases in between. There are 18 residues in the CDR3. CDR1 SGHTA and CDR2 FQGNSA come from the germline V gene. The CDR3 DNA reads TGTGCCAGCAGCTTAGGGGGGCTCTGGGGAAACCACCAAGAGACCCAGTACTTC. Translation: CASSLGGLWGNHQETQYF.

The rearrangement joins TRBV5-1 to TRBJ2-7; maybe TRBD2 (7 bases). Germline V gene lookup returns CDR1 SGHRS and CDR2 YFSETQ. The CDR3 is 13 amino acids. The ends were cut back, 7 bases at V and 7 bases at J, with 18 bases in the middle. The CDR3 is CASEGPGGAEQYF. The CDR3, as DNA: TGCGCCAGCGAGGGCCCTGGGGGGGCAGAGCAGTACTTC.

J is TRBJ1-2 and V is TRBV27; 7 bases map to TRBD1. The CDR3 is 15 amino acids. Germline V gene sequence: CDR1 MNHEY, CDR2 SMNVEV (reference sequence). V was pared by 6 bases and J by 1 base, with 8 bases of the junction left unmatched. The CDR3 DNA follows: TGTGCCAGCAGAAAGACAGGGTCCATTAACTATGGCTACACCTTC. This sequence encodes CASRKTGSINYGYTF.

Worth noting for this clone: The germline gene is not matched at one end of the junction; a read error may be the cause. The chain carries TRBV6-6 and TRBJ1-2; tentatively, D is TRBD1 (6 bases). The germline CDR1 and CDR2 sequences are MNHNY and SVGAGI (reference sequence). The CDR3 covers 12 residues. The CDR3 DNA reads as TGTGCCAGCGGGGAGGGGGGACACCCTTTCGCCTTC. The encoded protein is CASGEGGHPFAF.

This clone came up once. CDR3 sequence reads: CASSRDRGPPYEQYF. In DNA, the CDR3 is TGTGCCAGCAGCCGCGACAGGGGTCCACCCTACGAGCAGTACTTC. V usage is TRBV7-3 and J usage is TRBJ2-7, with TRBD1 identical over 8 bases. In germline, CDR1 is SGHTA, CDR2 FQGTGA. The CDR3 spans 15 residues. The junction had 8 bases not matched to a gene; V was cut back by 5 bases and J by 2 bases.

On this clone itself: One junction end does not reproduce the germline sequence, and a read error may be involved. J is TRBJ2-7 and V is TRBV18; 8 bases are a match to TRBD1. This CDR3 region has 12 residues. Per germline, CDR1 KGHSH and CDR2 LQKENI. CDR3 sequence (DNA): TGTGCCAGCTCACCAGGAGCAGGGGGCAATCACTTC. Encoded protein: CASSPGAGGNHF.

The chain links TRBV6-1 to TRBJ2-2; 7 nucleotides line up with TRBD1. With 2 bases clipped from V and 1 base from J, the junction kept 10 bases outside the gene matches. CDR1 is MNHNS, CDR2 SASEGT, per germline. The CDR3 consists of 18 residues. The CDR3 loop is CASSEPRGRGRNTGELFF. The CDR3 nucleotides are TGTGCCAGCAGTGAACCGAGGGGCAGGGGGAGGAACACCGGGGAGCTGTTTTTT.

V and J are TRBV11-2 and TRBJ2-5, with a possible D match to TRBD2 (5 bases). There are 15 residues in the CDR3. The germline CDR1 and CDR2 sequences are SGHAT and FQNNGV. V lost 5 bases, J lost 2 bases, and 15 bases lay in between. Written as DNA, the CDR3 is TGTGCCAGCAGCCCAAATCGGCGGGTACAAGAGACCCAGTACTTC. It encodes CASSPNRRVQETQYF.

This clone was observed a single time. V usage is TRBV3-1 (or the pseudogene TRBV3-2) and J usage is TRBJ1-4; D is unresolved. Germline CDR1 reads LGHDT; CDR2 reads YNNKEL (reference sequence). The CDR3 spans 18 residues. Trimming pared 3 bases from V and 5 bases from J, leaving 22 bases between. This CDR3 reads CASSHNPGKEPYNEKLFF. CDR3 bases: TGTGCCAGCAGCCACAACCCGGGGAAGGAGCCATACAATGAAAAACTGTTTTTT.

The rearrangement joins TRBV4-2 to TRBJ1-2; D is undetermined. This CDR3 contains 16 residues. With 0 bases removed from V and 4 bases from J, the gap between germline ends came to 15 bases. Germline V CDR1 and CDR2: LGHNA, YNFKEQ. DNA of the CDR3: TGTGCCAGCAGCCAAGATCGGGTCCCTAGACCCTATGGCTACACCTTC. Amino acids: CASSQDRVPRPYGYTF.

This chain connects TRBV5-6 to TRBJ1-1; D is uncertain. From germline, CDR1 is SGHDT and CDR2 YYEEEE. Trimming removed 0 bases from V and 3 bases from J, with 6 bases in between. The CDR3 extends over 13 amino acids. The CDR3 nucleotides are TGTGCCAGCAGCTTGGATCGGGACACTGAAGCTTTCTTT. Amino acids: CASSLDRDTEAFF.